This TCR beta chain was documented in a study of cytomegalovirus exposure and HLA in healthy donors (dated by TCRdb to about 2017). About the investigation overall: According to an earlier analysis of a few hundred of the donors, about 190 million T cells yielded 117 million unique TCR beta sequences and 276 Gb of sequence data. Of the roughly 410 genotyped donors, 75% to 85% were placed in the genetic ancestry cluster associated with self-reported Caucasian donors. The study profiled the T cell repertoires of more than 500 subjects by immunosequencing and related them to cytomegalovirus serostatus. The study combined high-throughput TCR immunosequencing, statistical association of individual TCRs with disease status, and machine learning to predict cytomegalovirus infection status. Donor age, sex, ethnicity and CMV serostatus were collected together with the repertoire data. All discovery cohort repertoires had been generated using a single sequencing platform. Typing coverage differed by locus: A, B, C, DRB1 and DQB1 were typed in about 629-640 donors, DQA1 in approximately 520, DPA1 in 600 to 610, and DPB1 in 450 to 490. Four to six DR-DQ haplotypes were handled as single units for association and clustering, since linkage in the cohort was strong. A later genetic analysis used genome-wide SNP genotypes for about three fifths of the 666 donors, treating that subset as a discovery cohort. The study aimed to test whether cataloging public T cell receptors could reveal signatures of past pathogen exposure. Across approximately 400 genotyped donors of the cohort, an average of approximately 240,000 unique TCR beta nucleotide sequences per donor were sequenced, and 15% to 20% of those sequences were non-productive. To decide whether each TCR beta V gene segment behaved as functional or pseudogenic, an earlier analysis of 587 of the donors relied on high-throughput TCR beta sequencing. An early release that covered some 640 HLA-typed donors contained approximately 320 gigabases of sequencing data and tens of millions of unique TCR sequences. Besides the first cohort of about 730 subjects, a separate validation cohort made up of around 120 different subjects was used. A later analysis re-analyzed previously published TCR beta repertoires from roughly 600 donors and added high-resolution HLA genotyping to study TCR occurrence patterns. Class I and class II HLA loci were covered by the typing at four-digit resolution. In the later analysis, no new phenotypic data were used to find candidate immune exposures; instead, reliance was placed on TCR beta sequences and their occurrence across donors. Overall study outcomes, separate from this receptor: A cluster of highly shared sequence variants was judged likely to be a technical artifact of the sequencing pipeline. Specific HLA alleles were associated with 16,951 TCR beta sequences at a false discovery rate of 0.05 in a later analysis. The study gave a list of 150 to 200 TCR beta chains associated with cytomegalovirus. In a later analysis, TCR association rates were found to vary across HLA loci, with the most associated TCRs seen for DRB1 alleles and the fewest for HLA-C alleles. When HLA alleles, especially DR and DQ, strongly co-occurred, TCR associations were difficult to assign to individual alleles. Some IMGT-functional V segments, including TRBV6-2 and TRBV6-3, could not be told apart with the 87-base-pair reads, so those segments were excluded. A further reported finding was that TCR beta sequences accurately predicted the HLA-A and HLA-B alleles for most subjects in the first cohort. In a later analysis, HLA-associated TCR beta chains showed more clonal expansion and lower generation probabilities than non-associated chains that were equally common. A later analysis found that most CMV-associated TCR beta chains appeared HLA-restricted, with HLA associations seemingly driven largely by CMV exposure. The earlier analysis of around 600 of the donors excluded roughly 16 rarely observed V segments, including chromosome 9 orphons, because counts were too low. Linkage disequilibrium might explain the correlated functional status among segregating V segments, but an unknown experimental factor could not be ruled out. HLA typing was unavailable for some donors at each locus, so association tests used only the typed subset. A later analysis reported that several top co-occurrence clusters appeared linked to parvovirus B19, influenza, CMV and Epstein-Barr virus. While some public TCRs were present in many individuals, most TCR sequences turned up only very rarely across donors. An earlier analysis of around 500 of the donors showed that most TCR beta V segments appeared in productive rearrangements either about 87% or about 30% of the time, which broadly matched IMGT annotations. In both the original and validation cohorts, the classifier was reported to diagnose cytomegalovirus status with high specificity and sensitivity. In vitro tests confirmed that a few of the cytomegalovirus-associated TCR beta chains recognize cytomegalovirus antigens. An association between a missense DCLRE1C variant and V-gene and J-gene trimming of TCR beta chains was found in a later genetic analysis and replicated in an independent cohort. Only TCR beta chains were sequenced in this cohort, and the absence of alpha or paired-chain data limited detectable features. Compared with the roughly 700-donor mean, donors in an Asian-associated ancestry cluster had fewer N-insertions in productive TCRs, according to a later genetic analysis. The authors suggested that the approach could potentially be extended to other disease states and immunological phenotypes. CMV serostatus was the only immune exposure information available for the cohort. Sequencing depth was assumed to be roughly uniform across donors in the presence/absence analyses, though that assumption may not hold.

Per the germline V gene, MGHDK is the CDR1 and SYGVNS is the CDR2. Relative to germline, V is missing 5 bases and J is missing 4 bases, with 7 bases of the junction outside any gene match. From the cysteine through the phenylalanine, the CDR3 covers 15 amino acids. The CDR3 DNA has 45 bases and is translated from base 1. A remark on this clone: What this receptor recognizes is not known. Nothing much larger sits one base from this clone, and base qualities are not available.

The cohort was made up of 500 to 800 healthy bone marrow donors. Cohort members were all nominally healthy when sampled, although unrecorded immune exposures were likely present. The donor tested CMV seropositive, placing the donor among the approximately 310 seropositive members of the cohort. Every donor gave a peripheral blood sample, and the peripheral blood mononuclear cells from that sample were used for TCR beta sequencing. The Qiagen DNeasy Blood Extraction Kit was used to extract genomic DNA from the blood cell samples. Library method: the immunoSEQ multiplex PCR assay. For the multiplex PCR, a mixture combining 60 forward primers for TCR Vbeta segments and 13 reverse primers for TCR Jbeta segments was used. A multiplex PCR assay on genomic DNA amplified the CDR3 region of rearranged TCR beta genes. The Illumina HiSeq System was used to sequence the amplified TCR beta libraries as 87-base-pair reads. For the original study's pipeline: Across the 670 or so repertoires, a later analysis counted tens of millions of unique TCR beta chains, around 11 million of which were shared by at least two donors. Raw reads were error-corrected and collapsed into unique sequences with a nearest-neighbor algorithm that merged closely related sequences to remove PCR and sequencing errors. Alignment of CDR3 sequences to IMGT reference sequences was used to assign V, D and J gene segments. For a sequence to be retained, at least a six-nucleotide match to both a V gene segment and a J gene segment was required. Rearrangements were classified as productive when the CDR3 lacked stop codons and remained in frame with V and J, and all other rearrangements were classified as non-productive. Following IMGT convention, CDR3 was defined as the stretch from the second conserved V-encoded cysteine up to the conserved J-encoded phenylalanine. The earlier analysis of 587 of the donors excluded sequences that lacked an unambiguous match to a single V gene segment. An earlier analysis of 550 to 650 of the donors classified V segments as functional when productive rearrangements were above 56.7% and as segregating when the standard deviation between donors was above 5%. A statistical classification framework was built to diagnose cytomegalovirus status from the catalog of TCR beta chain sequences. V and J gene assignment, in a later analysis, came from comparing TCR nucleotide sequences with IMGT/GENE-DB human TR gene sequences. A later analysis assigned CDR3 sequences and most-parsimonious VDJ recombination scenarios with the TCRdist pipeline. In a later analysis, each TCR beta chain was defined by its CDR3 amino acid sequence together with its V-gene family, and reads lacking a unique V-gene family were excluded. In a later analysis, 500 to 650 highly shared, low-generation-probability nucleotide sequences were removed to address suspected cross-contamination and a sequencing artifact. In a later analysis, a clonal expansion index was calculated for each public chain from normalized within-repertoire ranks of inferred template counts. In a later analysis, generation probabilities were computed with a VDJ recombination model fitted to out-of-frame rearrangements, and the resulting probabilities were checked against IGoR. In a later analysis, hypergeometric tests were used to score TCR-TCR, TCR-HLA and TCR-CMV co-occurrence, with a repertoire-size bias correction applied to TCR pairs. False discovery rates were estimated in a later analysis by permuting HLA or CMV assignments 20 times. In a later analysis, co-occurring TCRs were grouped using DBSCAN, and TCRdist sequence similarity was added for clustering within HLA-allele-positive subsets. For co-occurrence clustering, repertoires with fewer than 30,000 or more than 120,000 public chains were excluded, along with roughly 5 repertoires with anomalous nucleotide sharing. TCRdb mirrors the immuneACCESS table, restricted to in-frame sequences. Some clones are absent from its copies; in checked studies, under half trace to an unresolved V gene, and the reason for the others is unknown. V, J and clone size are taken as reported in that table, and D and trimming were inferred from the DNA itself. The sample table holds over 100,000 clones, of which around 80% were seen once. 2.5% to 3% of the sample is held by the ten biggest clonotypes.

The chain is assembled from TRBV25-1 and TRBJ1-2, with 10 middle bases fitting TRBD1. The specimen was PBMCs. The sequence derives from a woman aged 18-30 years in good health and CMV-seropositive. The nucleotide sequence reads TGTGCCAGCAGTCGACAGGGGGCACTTACCTATGGCTACACCTTC. This is translated as CASSRQGALTYGYTF.